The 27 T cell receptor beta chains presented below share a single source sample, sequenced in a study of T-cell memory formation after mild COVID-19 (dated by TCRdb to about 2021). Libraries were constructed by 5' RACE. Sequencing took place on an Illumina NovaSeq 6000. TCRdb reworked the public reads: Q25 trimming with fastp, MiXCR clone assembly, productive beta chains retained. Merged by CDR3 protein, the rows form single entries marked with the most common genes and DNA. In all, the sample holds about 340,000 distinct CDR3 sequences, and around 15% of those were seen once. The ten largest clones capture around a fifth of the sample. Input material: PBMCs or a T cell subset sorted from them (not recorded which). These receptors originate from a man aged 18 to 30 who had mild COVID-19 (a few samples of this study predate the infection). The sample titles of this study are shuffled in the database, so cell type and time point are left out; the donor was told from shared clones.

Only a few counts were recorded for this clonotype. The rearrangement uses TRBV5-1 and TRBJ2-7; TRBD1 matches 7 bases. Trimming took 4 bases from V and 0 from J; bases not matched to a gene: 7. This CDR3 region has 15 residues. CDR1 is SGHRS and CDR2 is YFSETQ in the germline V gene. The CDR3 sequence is CASSREGQSSYEQYF. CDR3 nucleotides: TGCGCCAGCAGCAGAGAGGGACAGAGCTCCTACGAGCAGTACTTC. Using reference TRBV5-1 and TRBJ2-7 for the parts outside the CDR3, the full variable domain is KAGVTQTPRYLIKTRGQQVTLSCSPISGHRSVSWYQQTPGQGLQFLFEYFSETQRNKGNFPGRFSGRQFSNSRSEMNVSTLELGDSALYLCASSREGQSSYEQYFGPGTRLTVT.

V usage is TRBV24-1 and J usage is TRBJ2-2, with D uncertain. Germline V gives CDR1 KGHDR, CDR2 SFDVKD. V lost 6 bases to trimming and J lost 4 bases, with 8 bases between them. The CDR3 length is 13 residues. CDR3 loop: CATSSATTGELFF. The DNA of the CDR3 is TGTGCCACCAGTAGTGCCACCACCGGGGAGCTGTTTTTT.

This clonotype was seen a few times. The CDR3 DNA reads as TGTGCCAGCAGTTGGGCTTTCTTT. Translated, it gives CASSWAFF. The rearrangement links TRBV27 to TRBJ1-1; D gene uncertain. The CDR3 consists of 8 residues. Germline CDR1 and CDR2: MNHEY and SMNVEV (reference sequence). Trimming took off 4 bases at V and 11 bases at J, with 2 bases between the two ends.

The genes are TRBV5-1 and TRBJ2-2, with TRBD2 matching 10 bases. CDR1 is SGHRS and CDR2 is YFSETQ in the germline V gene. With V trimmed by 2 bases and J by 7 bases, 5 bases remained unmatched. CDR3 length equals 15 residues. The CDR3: CASSLAGGPVGELFF. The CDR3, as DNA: TGCGCCAGCAGCTTAGCGGGGGGGCCCGTCGGGGAGCTGTTTTTT.

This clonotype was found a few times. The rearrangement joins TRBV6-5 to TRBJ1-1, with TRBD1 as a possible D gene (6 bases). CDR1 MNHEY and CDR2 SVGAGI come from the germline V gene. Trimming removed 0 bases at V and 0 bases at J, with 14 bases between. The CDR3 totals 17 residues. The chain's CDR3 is CASSYSKMRQVNTEAFF. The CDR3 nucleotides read TGTGCCAGCAGTTACTCGAAAATGAGACAGGTGAACACTGAAGCTTTCTTT.

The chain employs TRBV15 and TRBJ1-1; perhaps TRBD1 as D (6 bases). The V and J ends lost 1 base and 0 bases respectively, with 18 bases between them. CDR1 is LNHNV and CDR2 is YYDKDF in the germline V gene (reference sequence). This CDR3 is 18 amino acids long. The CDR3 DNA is TGTGCCACCAGCAGAGTCGGGGGCAGGGGAGGGATGAACACTGAAGCTTTCTTT. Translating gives CATSRVGGRGGMNTEAFF.

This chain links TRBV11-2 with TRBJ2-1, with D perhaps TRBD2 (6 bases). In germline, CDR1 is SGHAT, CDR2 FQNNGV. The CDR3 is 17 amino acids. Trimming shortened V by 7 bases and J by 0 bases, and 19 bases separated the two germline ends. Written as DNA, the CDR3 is TGTGCCAGCAACCCAGAGATGGCGGGGACCTCCTACAATGAGCAGTTCTTC. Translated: CASNPEMAGTSYNEQFF.

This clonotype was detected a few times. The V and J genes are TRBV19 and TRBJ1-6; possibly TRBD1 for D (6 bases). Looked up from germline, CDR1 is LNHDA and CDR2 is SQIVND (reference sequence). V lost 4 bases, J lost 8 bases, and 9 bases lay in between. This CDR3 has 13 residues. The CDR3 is CASSTRTDSPLHF. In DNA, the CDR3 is TGTGCCAGTAGTACCCGGACAGATTCACCCCTCCACTTT.

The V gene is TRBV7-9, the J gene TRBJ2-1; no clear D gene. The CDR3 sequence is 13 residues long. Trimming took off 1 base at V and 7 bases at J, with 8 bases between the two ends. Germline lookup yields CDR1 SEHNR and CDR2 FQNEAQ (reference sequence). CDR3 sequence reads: CASSLGHWNEQFF. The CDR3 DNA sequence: TGTGCCAGCAGCTTAGGACACTGGAATGAGCAGTTCTTC.

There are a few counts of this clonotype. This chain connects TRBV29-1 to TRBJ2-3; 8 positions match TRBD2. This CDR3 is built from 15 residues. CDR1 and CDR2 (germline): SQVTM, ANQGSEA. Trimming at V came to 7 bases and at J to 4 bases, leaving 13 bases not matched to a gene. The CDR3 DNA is TGCAGCGCCTCGCTCGGTGCGGGGGGTGCAGATACGCAGTATTTT. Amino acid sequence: CSASLGAGGADTQYF.

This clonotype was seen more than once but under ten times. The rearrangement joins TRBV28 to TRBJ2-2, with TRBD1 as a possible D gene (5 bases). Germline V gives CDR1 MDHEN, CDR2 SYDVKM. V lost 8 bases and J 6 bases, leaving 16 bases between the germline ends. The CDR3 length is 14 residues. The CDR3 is CASLGHFSPGELFF. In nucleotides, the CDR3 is TGTGCCAGCCTAGGACACTTCAGTCCCGGGGAGCTGTTTTTT.

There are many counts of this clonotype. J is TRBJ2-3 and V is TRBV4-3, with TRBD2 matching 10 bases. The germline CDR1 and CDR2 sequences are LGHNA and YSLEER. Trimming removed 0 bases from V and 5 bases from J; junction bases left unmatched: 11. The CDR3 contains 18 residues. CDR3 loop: CASSQDWSGGAVKDTQYF. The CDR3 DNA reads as TGCGCCAGCAGCCAAGATTGGAGCGGGGGGGCTGTCAAAGATACGCAGTATTTT.

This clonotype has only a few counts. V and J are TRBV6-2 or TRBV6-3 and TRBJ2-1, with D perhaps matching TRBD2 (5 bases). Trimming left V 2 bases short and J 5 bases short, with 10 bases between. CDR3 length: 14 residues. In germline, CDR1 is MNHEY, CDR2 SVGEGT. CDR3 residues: CASSYDLADNEQFF. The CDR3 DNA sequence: TGTGCCAGCAGTTACGACCTAGCAGACAATGAGCAGTTCTTC.

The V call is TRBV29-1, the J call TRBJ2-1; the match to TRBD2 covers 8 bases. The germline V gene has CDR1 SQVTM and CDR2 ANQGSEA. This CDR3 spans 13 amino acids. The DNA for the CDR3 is TGCAGTGCCCGGGGGGGAGGAGCGAATGAGCAGTTCTTC. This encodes CSARGGGANEQFF.

This CDR3 reads CASSYHGRGPQHF. The CDR3, as DNA: TGTGCCAGCAGTTACCACGGCCGGGGGCCCCAGCATTTT. This chain uses TRBV6-5 with TRBJ1-5; D call uncertain. Germline V gene lookup returns CDR1 MNHEY and CDR2 SVGAGI. The V end lost 2 bases, the J end lost 9 bases, and 11 bases lay between the germline ends. The CDR3 loop spans 13 amino acids.

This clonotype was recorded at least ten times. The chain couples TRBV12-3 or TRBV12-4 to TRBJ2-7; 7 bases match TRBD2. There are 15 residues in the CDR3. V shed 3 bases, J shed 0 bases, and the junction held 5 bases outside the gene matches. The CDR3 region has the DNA TGTGCCAGCAGTTTCTCCGCGGGGGTCTCCTACGAGCAGTACGTC. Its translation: CASSFSAGVSYEQYV.

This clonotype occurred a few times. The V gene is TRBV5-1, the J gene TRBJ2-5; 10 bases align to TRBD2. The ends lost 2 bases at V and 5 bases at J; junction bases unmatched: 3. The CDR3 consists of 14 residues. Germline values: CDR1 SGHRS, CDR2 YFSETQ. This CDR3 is CASSFSGGVETQYF. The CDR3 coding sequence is TGCGCCAGCAGCTTCAGCGGGGGGGTTGAGACCCAGTACTTC.

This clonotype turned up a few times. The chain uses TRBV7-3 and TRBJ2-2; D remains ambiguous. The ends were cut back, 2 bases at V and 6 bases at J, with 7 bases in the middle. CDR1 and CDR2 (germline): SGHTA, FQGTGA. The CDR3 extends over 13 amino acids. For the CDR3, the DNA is TGTGCCAGCAGCTTAGTGGCCCCCGGGGAGCTGTTTTTT. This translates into CASSLVAPGELFF.

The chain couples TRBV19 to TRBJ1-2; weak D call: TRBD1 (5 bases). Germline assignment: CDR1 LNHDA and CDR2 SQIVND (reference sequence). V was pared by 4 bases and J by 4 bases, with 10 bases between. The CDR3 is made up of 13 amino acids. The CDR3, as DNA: TGTGCCAGTAGTACCAGGGCCCTCTATGGCTACACCTTC. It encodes CASSTRALYGYTF.

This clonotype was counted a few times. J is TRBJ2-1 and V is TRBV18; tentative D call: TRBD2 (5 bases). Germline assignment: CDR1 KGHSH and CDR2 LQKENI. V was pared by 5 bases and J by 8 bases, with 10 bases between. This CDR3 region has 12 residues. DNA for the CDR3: TGTGCCAGCTCAGAACCGGGGTATGAGCAGTTCTTC. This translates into CASSEPGYEQFF.

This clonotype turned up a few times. CDR3 sequence: CASSLGPYPNQPQHF. The CDR3 DNA reads as TGTGCCAGCAGCCTCGGACCCTATCCTAATCAGCCCCAGCATTTT. The rearrangement links TRBV7-2 to TRBJ1-5; D is uncertain. This CDR3 is built from 15 residues. Germline CDR1 reads SGHTA; CDR2 reads FQGNSA. Trimming took 5 bases from V and 4 from J, leaving 15 bases between them.

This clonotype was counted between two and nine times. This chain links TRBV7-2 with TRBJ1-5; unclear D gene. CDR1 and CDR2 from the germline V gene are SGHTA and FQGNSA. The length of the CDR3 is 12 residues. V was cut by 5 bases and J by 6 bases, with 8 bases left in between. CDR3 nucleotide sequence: TGTGCCAGCAGCCCACGGGGTCAGCCCCAGCATTTT. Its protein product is CASSPRGQPQHF.

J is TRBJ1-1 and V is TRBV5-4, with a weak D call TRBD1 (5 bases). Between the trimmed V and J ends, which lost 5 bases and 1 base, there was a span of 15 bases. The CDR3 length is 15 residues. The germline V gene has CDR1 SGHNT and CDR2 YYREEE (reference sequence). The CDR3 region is CASSLGPNTNTEAFF. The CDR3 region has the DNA TGTGCCAGCAGTCTGGGACCGAACACGAACACTGAAGCTTTCTTT.

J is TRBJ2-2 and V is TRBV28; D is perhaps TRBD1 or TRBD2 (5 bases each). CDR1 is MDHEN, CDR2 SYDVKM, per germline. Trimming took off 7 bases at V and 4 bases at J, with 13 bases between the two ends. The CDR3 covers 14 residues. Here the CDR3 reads CASTTGQSTGELFF. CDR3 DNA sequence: TGTGCCAGCACGACGGGGCAGAGCACCGGGGAGCTGTTTTTT. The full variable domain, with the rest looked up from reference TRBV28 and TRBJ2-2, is DVKVTQSSRYLVKRTGEKVFLECVQDMDHENMFWYRQDPGLGLRLIYFSYDVKMKEKGDIPEGYSVSREKKERFSLILESASTNQTSMYLCASTTGQSTGELFFGEGSRLTVL.

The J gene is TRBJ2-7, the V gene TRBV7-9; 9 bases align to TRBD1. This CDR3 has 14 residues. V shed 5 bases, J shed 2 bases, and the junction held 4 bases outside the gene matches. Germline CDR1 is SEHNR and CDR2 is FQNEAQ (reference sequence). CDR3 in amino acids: CASSRGQGPYEQYV. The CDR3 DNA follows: TGTGCCAGCAGCCGGGGACAGGGACCCTACGAGCAGTACGTC.

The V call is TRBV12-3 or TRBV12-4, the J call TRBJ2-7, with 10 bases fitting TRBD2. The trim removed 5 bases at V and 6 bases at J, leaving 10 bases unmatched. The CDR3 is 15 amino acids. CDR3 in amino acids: CASSVRSGGPGEQYF. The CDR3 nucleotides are TGTGCCAGCAGTGTGCGTAGCGGGGGGCCCGGCGAGCAGTACTTC.

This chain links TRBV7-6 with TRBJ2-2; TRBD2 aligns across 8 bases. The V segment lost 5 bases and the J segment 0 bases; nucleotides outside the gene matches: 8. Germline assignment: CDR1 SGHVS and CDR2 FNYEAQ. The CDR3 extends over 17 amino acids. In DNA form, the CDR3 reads TGTGCCAGCAGCCAATTCAGCGGGGGCCCGAACACCGGGGAGCTGTTTTTT. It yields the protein CASSQFSGGPNTGELFF.